Presented here are 9 T cell receptor beta chains from one specimen sequenced in a study of blood T cell repertoires in COVID-19. Clones were read by immunoSEQ multiplex PCR, and TCRdb kept only the in-frame ones, dropping some. The sample has about 190,000 clones, about four fifths seen once. Sequenced sample: peripheral blood. The receptors here all came from a woman in her thirties or forties with acute or convalescent COVID-19.

This clone was counted a few times. The rearrangement joins TRBV30 to TRBJ2-7; the match to TRBD1 covers 8 bases. Trimming at V came to 4 bases and at J to 7 bases, leaving 9 bases not matched to a gene. CDR1 and CDR2 (germline): GTSNPN, SVGIG (reference sequence). This CDR3 spans 13 amino acids. The CDR3 DNA is TGTGCCTGGACCGCGGGACAGGCGTGGGAGCAGTACTTC. The encoded protein is CAWTAGQAWEQYF.

This clone has just one count. The chain is built from TRBV6-5 and TRBJ1-6; a possible D gene is TRBD1 (6 bases). V lost 2 bases and J 10 bases, leaving 12 bases between the germline ends. The CDR3 spans 14 residues. Germline V gene data show CDR1 as MNHEY and CDR2 as SVGAGI. The CDR3 loop reads CASSYVQGNSPLHF. In DNA form, the CDR3 reads TGTGCCAGCAGTTACGTGCAGGGGAACTCACCCCTCCACTTT.

Concerning this clone itself: In the same sample, other DNA sequences code for this CDR3. The rearrangement joins TRBV28 to TRBJ2-7, with a tentative D call TRBD1 (5 bases). The CDR3 extends over 12 amino acids. V lost 6 bases, J lost 2 bases, and 8 bases lay in between. CDR1 is MDHEN, CDR2 SYDVKM, per germline. CDR3 sequence: CASRDTAYEQYF. The CDR3 DNA reads TGTGCCAGCAGGGACACTGCCTACGAGCAGTACTTC.

The rearrangement links TRBV29-1 to TRBJ2-7, with TRBD2 as a possible D gene (7 bases). Germline V gene sequence: CDR1 SQVTM, CDR2 ANQGSEA. The CDR3 is 14 residues long. V was pared by 3 bases and J by 3 bases, with 15 bases between. Here the CDR3 reads CSVEMGGGRYEQYF. Written as DNA, the CDR3 is TGCAGCGTTGAGATGGGCGGGGGCCGCTACGAGCAGTACTTC.

This chain links TRBV19 with TRBJ2-1; the D gene is possibly TRBD1 (5 bases). Between the trimmed V and J ends, which lost 6 bases and 3 bases, there was a span of 12 bases. CDR1 and CDR2 (germline): LNHDA, SQIVND (reference sequence). The CDR3 spans 14 residues. The chain's CDR3 is CASRRQGVYNEQFF. Written as DNA, the CDR3 is TGTGCCAGTAGACGCCAAGGGGTCTACAATGAGCAGTTCTTC.

This chain uses TRBV4-2 with TRBJ2-7, with TRBD2 matching 9 bases. V was clipped by 0 bases and J by 3 bases; unmatched bases: 6. The CDR3 contains 16 residues. CDR1 and CDR2 from the germline V gene are LGHNA and YNFKEQ. The CDR3 DNA reads TGTGCCAGCAGCCAAGATGCGGGGGGGCGGAGCTACGAGCAGTACTTC. This sequence encodes CASSQDAGGRSYEQYF.

The rearrangement uses TRBV7-8 and TRBJ2-1, with 10 positions matching TRBD2. V lost 6 bases to trimming and J lost 0 bases; unmatched junction nucleotides: 8. Germline values: CDR1 SGHVS, CDR2 FQNEAQ. This CDR3 is 17 amino acids long. For the CDR3, the DNA is TGTGCCAGCAGGGCAACAAGGACTAGCGGCTCCTACAATGAGCAGTTCTTC. Its protein is CASRATRTSGSYNEQFF. Full variable domain (remainder filled in from reference TRBV7-8 and TRBJ2-1): GAGVSQSPRYKVAKRGQDVALRCDPISGHVSLFWYQQALGQGPEFLTYFQNEAQLDKSGLPSDRFFAERPEGSVSTLKIQRTQQEDSAVYLCASRATRTSGSYNEQFFGPGTRLTVL.

CDR3 in DNA: TGTGCCAGCAGCCAAGCCTGGAACACTGAAGCTTTCTTT. It encodes CASSQAWNTEAFF. The V and J genes are TRBV4-2 and TRBJ1-1; D is unresolved. V gave up 1 base and J gave up 1 base, with 4 bases separating them. From germline, CDR1 is LGHNA and CDR2 YNFKEQ. The CDR3 runs to 13 residues.

The V and J genes are TRBV5-1 and TRBJ2-5, with TRBD2 matching over 9 bases. V dropped 1 base and J dropped 4; count of bases not matched to a gene: 8. This CDR3 contains 16 residues. Germline assignment: CDR1 SGHRS and CDR2 YFSETQ. The CDR3: CASSLMGTSLPETQYF. The CDR3, as DNA: TGCGCCAGCAGCTTGATGGGGACTAGCCTACCAGAGACCCAGTACTTC.